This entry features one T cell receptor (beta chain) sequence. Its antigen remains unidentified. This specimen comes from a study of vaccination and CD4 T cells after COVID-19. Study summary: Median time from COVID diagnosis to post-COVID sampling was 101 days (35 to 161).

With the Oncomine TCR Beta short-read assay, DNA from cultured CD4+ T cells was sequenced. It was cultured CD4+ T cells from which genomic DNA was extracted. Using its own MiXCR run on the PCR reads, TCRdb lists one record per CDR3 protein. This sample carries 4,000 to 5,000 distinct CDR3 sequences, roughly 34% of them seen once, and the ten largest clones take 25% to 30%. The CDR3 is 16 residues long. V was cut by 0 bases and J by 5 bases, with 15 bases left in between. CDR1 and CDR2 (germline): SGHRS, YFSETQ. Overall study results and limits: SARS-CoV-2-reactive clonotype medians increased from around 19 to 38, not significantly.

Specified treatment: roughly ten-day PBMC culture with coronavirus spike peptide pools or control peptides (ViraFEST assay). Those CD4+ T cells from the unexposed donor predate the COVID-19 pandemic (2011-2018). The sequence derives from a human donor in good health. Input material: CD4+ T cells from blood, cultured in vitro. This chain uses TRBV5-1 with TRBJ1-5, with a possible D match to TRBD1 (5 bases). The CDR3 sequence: CASSLGIGGGYQPQHF. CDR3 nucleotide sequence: TGCGCCAGCAGCTTGGGGATTGGGGGAGGGTATCAGCCCCAGCATTTT.